The present entry profiles one TCR beta chain with its context. Its cognate antigen is unknown. This CDR3 spans 16 amino acids. Germline CDR1 SGHNT, CDR2 YYREEE (reference sequence). Trimming cost V 1 base and J 0 bases, with 12 bases left between them. This sample is drawn from a study of vaccination effects on CD4 cells after COVID-19. Expansion with viral peptide pools was applied to antigen-specific CD4+ T cells by the ViraFEST assay prior to sequencing. Subsequent to a culture period of more than 8 days, CD4+ T cells were isolated. A PCR test confirmed that the person had SARS-CoV-2 infection between March and December 2020. Two doses of BNT162b2 or mRNA-1273 vaccine were administered to participants. Cultures had half their medium replaced with IL-2 medium on days 3 and 7. TCRdb's table, derived via immunoSEQ multiplex PCR, lists solely in-frame clones and lacks some. The sample has 11,000 to 15,000 clones, 60% to 85% seen once.

The sequence came from a human donor who had a prior SARS-CoV-2 infection. J is TRBJ2-3 and V is TRBV5-4; the D is unclear. This specimen was CD4+ T cells from PBMCs cultured with SARS-CoV-2 spike peptides, taken after COVID-19 vaccination. The CDR3 DNA reads TGTGCCAGCAGCTTGTGGGCGGCTGGGAGCACAGATACGCAGTATTTT. Its protein is CASSLWAAGSTDTQYF.